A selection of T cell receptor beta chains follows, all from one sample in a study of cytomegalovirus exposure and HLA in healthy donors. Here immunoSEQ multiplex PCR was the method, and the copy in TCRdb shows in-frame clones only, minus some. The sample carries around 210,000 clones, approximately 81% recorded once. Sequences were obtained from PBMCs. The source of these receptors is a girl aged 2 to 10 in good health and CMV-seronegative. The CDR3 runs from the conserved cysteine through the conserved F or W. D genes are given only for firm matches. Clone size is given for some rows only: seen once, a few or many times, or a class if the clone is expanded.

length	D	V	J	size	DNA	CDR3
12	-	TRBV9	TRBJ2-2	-	TGTGCCAGCAGCGTAGCAGCCGGGGAGCTGTTTTTT	CASSVAAGELFF
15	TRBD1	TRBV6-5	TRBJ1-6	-	TGTGCCAGCAGGGACGACAGGGGGATTAATTCACCCCTCCACTTT	CASRDDRGINSPLHF
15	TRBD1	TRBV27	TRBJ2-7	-	TGTGCCAGCAGTTACTCGACAGGGCTGCCCTACGAGCAGTACTTC	CASSYSTGLPYEQYF
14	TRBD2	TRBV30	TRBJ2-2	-	TGTGCCTGGAGTGCGGGACTATCCACCGGGGAGCTGTTTTTT	CAWSAGLSTGELFF
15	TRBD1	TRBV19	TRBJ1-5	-	TGTGCCAGTAGTATCCGGACAGGGGTAAATCAGCCCCAGCATTTT	CASSIRTGVNQPQHF
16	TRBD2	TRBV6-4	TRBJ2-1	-	TGTGCCAGCAGCCCCGGAGGTAGCGGGAGCTACAATGAGCAGTTCTTC	CASSPGGSGSYNEQFF
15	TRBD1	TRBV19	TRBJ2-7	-	TGTGCCAGTAGTATCCCGGGACAGGGGTCCCACGAGCAGTACTTC	CASSIPGQGSHEQYF
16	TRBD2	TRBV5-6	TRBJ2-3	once	TGTGCCAGCAGCTCCGCCCTAGCGGGAGGCACAGATACGCAGTATTTT	CASSSALAGGTDTQYF
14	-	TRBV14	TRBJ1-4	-	TGTGCCAGCAGCCGACCGGGAGCTAATGAAAAACTGTTTTTT	CASSRPGANEKLFF
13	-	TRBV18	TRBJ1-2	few	TGTGCCAGCTCAGAGAGGGGAGGAGAAGGCTACACCTTC	CASSERGGEGYTF
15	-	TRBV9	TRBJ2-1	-	TGTGCCAGCAGCCCGCGGACTACCACCTACAATGAGCAGTTCTTC	CASSPRTTTYNEQFF
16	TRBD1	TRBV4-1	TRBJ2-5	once	TGCGCCAGCAGCCAAGAGCGGGACAGGGGCCAAGAGACCCAGTACTTC	CASSQERDRGQETQYF
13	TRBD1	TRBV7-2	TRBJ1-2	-	TGTGCCAGTGGACAGGGGACCTCACTGGACTACACCTTC	CASGQGTSLDYTF
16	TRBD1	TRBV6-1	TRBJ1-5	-	TGTGCCAGCAGTGATTCCCCGGGACAGGGAACCCAGCCCCAGCATTTT	CASSDSPGQGTQPQHF
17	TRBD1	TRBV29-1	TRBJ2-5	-	TGCAGCGTTGTCCCAAGACGACAGGGGACTCTCCAAGAGACCCAGTACTTC	CSVVPRRQGTLQETQYF
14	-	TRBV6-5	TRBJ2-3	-	TGTGCCAGCAGGGAGGGGGCTTTCACAGATACGCAGTATTTT	CASREGAFTDTQYF
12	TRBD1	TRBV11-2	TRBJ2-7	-	TGTGCCAGCAGCACCGACAGGGCCGAGCAGTACTTC	CASSTDRAEQYF
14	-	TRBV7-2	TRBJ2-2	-	TGTGCCAGCAGCTTTTCTGGAGGTACCGGGGAGCTGTTTTTT	CASSFSGGTGELFF
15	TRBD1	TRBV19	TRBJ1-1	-	TGTGCCAGTAGTCGGGCCGGGACAGCGAACACTGAAGCTTTCTTT	CASSRAGTANTEAFF
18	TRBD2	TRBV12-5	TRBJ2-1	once	TGTGCTAGTGGCCAATCGACTAGCGGGAGTGGTTCGTACAATGAGCAGTTCTTC	CASGQSTSGSGSYNEQFF
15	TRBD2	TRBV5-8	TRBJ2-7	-	TGTGCCAGCAGCTTGAAGGGACTAGTATACTACGAGCAGTACTTC	CASSLKGLVYYEQYF
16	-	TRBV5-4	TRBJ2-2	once	TGTGCCAGCAGCCCAGTCACAGGGAGGAACACCGGGGAGCTGTTTTTT	CASSPVTGRNTGELFF
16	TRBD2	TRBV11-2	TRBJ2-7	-	TGTGCCAGCAGCCACCCTAGCGGGAGGAGTGGGTACGAGCAGTACTTC	CASSHPSGRSGYEQYF
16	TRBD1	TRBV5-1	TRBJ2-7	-	TGCGCCAGCAGCTTGGCTTTCGTGCAGGGGGCTAACGAGCAGTACTTC	CASSLAFVQGANEQYF
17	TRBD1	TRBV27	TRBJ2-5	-	TGTGCCAGCCTTACCGGGGTAGGGGGCGCCTTTCGAGAGACCCAGTACTTC	CASLTGVGGAFRETQYF
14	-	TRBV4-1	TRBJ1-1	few	TGCGCCAGCAGCCAAGATCGGGTGAACACTGAAGCTTTCTTT	CASSQDRVNTEAFF
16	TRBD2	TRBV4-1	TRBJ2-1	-	TGCGCCAGCAGCCGTCTGACTAGCGGATTCTACAATGAGCAGTTCTTC	CASSRLTSGFYNEQFF
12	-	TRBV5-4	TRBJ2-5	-	TGTGCCAGCAGCTTCGGTCAAGAGACCCAGTACTTC	CASSFGQETQYF
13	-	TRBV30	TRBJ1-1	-	TGTGCCTGGAGTGATGGGGCCGACACTGAAGCTTTCTTT	CAWSDGADTEAFF
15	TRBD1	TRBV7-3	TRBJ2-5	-	TGTGCCAGCAGCCCGACAGCCGGGACAGAAGAGACCCAGTACTTC	CASSPTAGTEETQYF
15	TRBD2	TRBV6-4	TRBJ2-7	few	TGTGCCAGCAGTGACTCGGGGGGGGATTCCTACGAGCAGTACTTC	CASSDSGGDSYEQYF
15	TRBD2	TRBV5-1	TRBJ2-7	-	TGCGCCAGCAGCCCCCGGACTAGCGGGAGTTACGAGCAGTACTTC	CASSPRTSGSYEQYF
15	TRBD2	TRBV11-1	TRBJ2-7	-	TGTGCCAGCAGGGCTACTAGCGGCGATTACTACGAGCAGTACTTC	CASRATSGDYYEQYF